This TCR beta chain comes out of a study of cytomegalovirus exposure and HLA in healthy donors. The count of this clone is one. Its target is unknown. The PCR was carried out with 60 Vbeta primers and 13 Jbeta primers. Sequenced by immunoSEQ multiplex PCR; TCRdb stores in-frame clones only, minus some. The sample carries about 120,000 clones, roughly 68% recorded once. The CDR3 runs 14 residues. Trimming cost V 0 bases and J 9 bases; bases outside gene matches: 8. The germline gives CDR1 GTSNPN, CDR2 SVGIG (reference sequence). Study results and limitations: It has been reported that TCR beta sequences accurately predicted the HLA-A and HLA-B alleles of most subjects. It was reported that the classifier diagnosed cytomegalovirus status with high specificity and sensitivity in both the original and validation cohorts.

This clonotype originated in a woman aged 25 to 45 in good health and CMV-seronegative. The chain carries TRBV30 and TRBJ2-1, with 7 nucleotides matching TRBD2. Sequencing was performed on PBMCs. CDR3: CAWSVRGVNGEQFF. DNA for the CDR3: TGTGCCTGGAGTGTACGGGGGGTGAATGGTGAGCAGTTCTTC.